The sequence of this T cell receptor beta chain was determined in a study of blood T cell repertoires in COVID-19. Authors' analysis steps: Scientists estimated how many nucleated cells there were by amplifying reference gene primers. Some clones are missing from TCRdb's copy, which holds only in-frame ones; the method was immunoSEQ multiplex PCR. V and J calls plus clone size are reproduced from that table; the DNA served to infer D and trimming. The repertoire consists of 30,000 to 35,000 clones, with about 89% occurring once and the leading ten covering more than 0.45%. The CDR3 covers 16 residues. CDR1 is MRHNA and CDR2 is SNTAGT in the germline V gene. V shed 4 bases and J 7 bases; nucleotides not matched to a gene: 10.

The chain uses TRBV6-4 and TRBJ1-4; 9 bases align to TRBD1. This receptor was taken from a woman aged 40 to 50 with active or convalescent COVID-19. Sequenced input: peripheral blood. The CDR3 bases are TGTGCCAGCAGTGTTGCCCCACAGGGGGCGGGTGAAAAACTGTTTTTT. Translation: CASSVAPQGAGEKLFF.